The clone carrying this T cell receptor beta chain was detected once. What it binds is not known. The CDR3 is 15 amino acids. Trimming removed 7 bases from V and 3 bases from J; junction bases left unmatched: 11. Germline CDR1 is WSHSY and CDR2 is SAAADI. This entry is derived from a study of cytomegalovirus exposure and HLA in healthy donors. Study information: The 120 validation repertoires and the 650 to 850 first-cohort repertoires shared a platform, a later analysis reported.

Whole-study results and caveats: Investigators reported around 150 TCR beta chains as tied to cytomegalovirus. Most sequenced TCRs were rare (though some public TCRs occurred in many donors).

The table came from immunoSEQ multiplex PCR; TCRdb's copy has only in-frame clones and leaves some out. The sample contains some 110,000 clones, 70% to 90% of which appear only once. Sequencing used PBMCs. V usage is TRBV10-2 and J usage is TRBJ2-7; 8 bases fit TRBD2. The clonotype comes from a young woman in good health and CMV-seropositive. CDR3 sequence reads: CASMTAGEIYYEQYF. The CDR3, as DNA: TGCGCCAGCATGACAGCGGGGGAGATTTACTACGAGCAGTACTTC.